Following are 11 T cell receptor beta chains from one sample sequenced in a study of T-cell memory formation after mild COVID-19. TCRdb itself ran the 5' RACE reads through MiXCR, one entry per CDR3 protein. The sample holds 100,000 to 150,000 distinct CDR3 sequences, about a sixth seen once. Source material: PBMCs or a T cell subset sorted from them (not recorded which). The receptor set was obtained from a man between 18 and 29 years old who had mild COVID-19 (a few samples of this study predate the infection). Cell type and time point are not known.

This chain links TRBV12-3 or TRBV12-4 with TRBJ2-3; 10 positions match TRBD1. The trim removed 3 bases at V and 4 bases at J, leaving 7 bases unmatched. The CDR3 totals 16 residues. DNA of the CDR3: TGTGCCAGCAGTTTCGGACAGGGGGGAGGTTCAGATACGCAGTATTTT. It yields the protein CASSFGQGGGSDTQYF.

The V and J genes are TRBV7-2 and TRBJ1-4; D unresolved. Trimming took 1 base from V and 8 from J, leaving 8 bases between them. CDR1 and CDR2 from the germline V gene are SGHTA and FQGNSA. This CDR3 contains 13 residues. This CDR3 reads CASSLGAAEKLFF. Written as DNA, the CDR3 is TGTGCCAGCAGCTTAGGCGCCGCCGAAAAACTGTTTTTT.

The rearrangement uses TRBV9 and TRBJ1-2; possibly TRBD1 for D (5 bases). Germline V CDR1 and CDR2: SGDLS, YYNGEE. V lost 4 bases to trimming and J lost 4 bases, with 14 bases between them. The CDR3 sequence is 14 residues long. CDR3 DNA sequence: TGTGCCAGCAGCCCCGAGGGGAGGGTCTATGGCTACACCTTC. This translates into CASSPEGRVYGYTF.

This clonotype was found a few times. This rearrangement joins TRBV20-1 to TRBJ2-3; possibly TRBD2 for D (7 bases). The length of the CDR3 is 15 residues. Germline CDR1 DFQATT, CDR2 SNEGSKA (reference sequence). Trimming pared 7 bases from V and 4 bases from J, leaving 21 bases between. The CDR3: CSVSGGRGLADTQYF. CDR3 bases: TGCAGTGTATCGGGGGGCCGGGGATTGGCAGATACGCAGTATTTT.

For this clonotype: At one boundary the junction diverges from the germline segment, which might be a read error. The genes are TRBV7-9 and TRBJ2-3; D perhaps matches TRBD1 (6 bases). Germline V CDR1 and CDR2: SEHNR, FQNEAQ (reference sequence). CDR3 length: 10 residues. CDR3 nucleotide sequence: TGTGCCAGCAGCTTGGGGGCCGGGCATTTT. Residues: CASSLGAGHF.

CDR3 DNA: TGTGCCAGCACCCCTCGGGCGGGGGCGCTTGGCTACACCTTC. Translation gives CASTPRAGALGYTF. The chain recombines TRBV12-3 or TRBV12-4 with TRBJ1-2; weak D call: TRBD1 (6 bases). The CDR3 totals 14 residues. The ends were cut back, 7 bases at V and 7 bases at J, with 19 bases in the middle.

This clonotype was observed many times. The CDR3 sequence is CASSLGVGRNEQFF. The CDR3 nucleotides read TGTGCCAGCAGCTTGGGGGTTGGAAGAAATGAGCAGTTCTTC. The chain is built from TRBV7-2 and TRBJ2-1; D is perhaps TRBD1 or TRBD2 (5 bases each). V gave up 3 bases and J gave up 7 bases, with 13 bases separating them. This CDR3 region has 14 residues. The germline gives CDR1 SGHTA, CDR2 FQGNSA.

In this sample, this clonotype turned up a few times. The CDR3 sequence: CASSQSSQVDYTF. Written as DNA, the CDR3 is TGTGCCAGCAGCCAGTCCTCGCAGGTGGACTACACCTTC. J is TRBJ1-2 and V is TRBV4-2; D not resolved. CDR3 size: 13 residues. V was trimmed by 3 bases and J by 10 bases, leaving 15 bases between them. Germline lookup yields CDR1 LGHNA and CDR2 YNFKEQ.

The chain has TRBV15 and TRBJ2-7, with D perhaps TRBD2 (5 bases). V gave up 0 bases and J gave up 4 bases, with 10 bases separating them. The CDR3 spans 14 residues. Germline assignment: CDR1 LNHNV and CDR2 YYDKDF (reference sequence). The CDR3 DNA reads as TGTGCCACCAGCAGAGATCCAGGAGGATACGAGCAGTACTTC. Translated: CATSRDPGGYEQYF.

In its sample, this clonotype was seen once. The rearrangement links TRBV5-1 to TRBJ1-3; D possibly corresponds to TRBD1 (5 bases). Trimming removed 0 bases from V and 0 bases from J, with 10 bases in between. The CDR3 contains 16 residues. Germline V gene sequence: CDR1 SGHRS, CDR2 YFSETQ. CDR3 protein: CASSLGWGSSGNTIYF. CDR3 nucleotide sequence: TGCGCCAGCAGCTTGGGATGGGGCAGCTCTGGAAACACCATATATTTT.

The chain carries TRBV15 and TRBJ2-1; 9 bases are shared with TRBD1. V shed 3 bases, J shed 6 bases, and the junction held 6 bases outside the gene matches. This CDR3 is built from 15 residues. Germline V gene lookup returns CDR1 LNHNV and CDR2 YYDKDF (reference sequence). CDR3 sequence (DNA): TGTGCCACCAGCAGGGCCGGGACAGGGACCAATGAGCAGTTCTTC. Protein product: CATSRAGTGTNEQFF.